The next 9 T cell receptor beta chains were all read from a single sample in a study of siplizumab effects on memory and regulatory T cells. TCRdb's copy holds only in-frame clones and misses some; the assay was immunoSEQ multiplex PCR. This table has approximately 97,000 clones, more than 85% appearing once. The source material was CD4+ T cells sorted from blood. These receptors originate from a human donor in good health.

The CDR3 nucleotides read TGCGCCAGCAGCCAGGCTGATCGTGATCAGCCCCAGCATTTT. Translating it yields CASSQADRDQPQHF. The chain combines TRBV4-1 with TRBJ1-5; D not certain. Germline V gives CDR1 MGHRA, CDR2 YSYEKL. The CDR3 is made up of 14 amino acids. V was clipped by 3 bases and J by 5 bases, with 11 bases between them.

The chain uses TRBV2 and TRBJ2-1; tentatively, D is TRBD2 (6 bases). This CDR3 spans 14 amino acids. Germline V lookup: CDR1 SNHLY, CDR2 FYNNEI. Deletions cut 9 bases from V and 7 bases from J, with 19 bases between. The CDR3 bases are TGTGCCAGTTCGGGACTTCGATCAAAAAATGAGCAGTTCTTC. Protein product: CASSGLRSKNEQFF. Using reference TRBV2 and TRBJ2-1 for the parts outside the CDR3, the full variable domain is EPEVTQTPSHQVTQMGQEVILRCVPISNHLYFYWYRQILGQKVEFLVSFYNNEISEKSEIFDDQFSVERPDGSNFTLKIRSTKLEDSAMYFCASSGLRSKNEQFFGPGTRLTVL.

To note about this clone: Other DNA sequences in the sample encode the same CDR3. DNA for the CDR3: TGTGCCAGCAGTCTGACAGGGGGCGGCCAAGAGACCCAGTACTTC. This gives the protein CASSLTGGGQETQYF. This chain connects TRBV28 to TRBJ2-5; TRBD1 agrees at 10 bases. This CDR3 has 15 residues. Germline V CDR1 and CDR2: MDHEN, SYDVKM. V trimming: 5 bases; J trimming: 1 base; junction bases outside the gene matches: 4.

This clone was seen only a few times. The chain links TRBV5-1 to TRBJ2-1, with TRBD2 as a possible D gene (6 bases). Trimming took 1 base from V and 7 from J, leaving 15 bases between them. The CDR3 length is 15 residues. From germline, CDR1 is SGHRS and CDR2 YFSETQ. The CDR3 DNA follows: TGCGCCAGCAGCTTGATCGGGAGAGGCAGGAATGAGCAGTTCTTC. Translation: CASSLIGRGRNEQFF.

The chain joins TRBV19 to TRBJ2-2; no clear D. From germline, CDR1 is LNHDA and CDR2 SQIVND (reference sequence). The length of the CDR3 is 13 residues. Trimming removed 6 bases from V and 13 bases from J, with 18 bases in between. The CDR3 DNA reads TGTGCCAGTAGCCCAAGGACGCTCTTATGGCTGTTTTTT. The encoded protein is CASSPRTLLWLFF.

The CDR3 reads CASSALGTISAGELFF. The CDR3 nucleotides read TGTGCCAGCAGCGCCCTCGGTACCATAAGCGCCGGGGAGCTGTTTTTT. The chain combines TRBV9 with TRBJ2-2; no reliable D call. The CDR3 is 16 amino acids. V was trimmed by 3 bases and J by 6 bases, leaving 18 bases between them. The germline CDR1 and CDR2 sequences are SGDLS and YYNGEE.

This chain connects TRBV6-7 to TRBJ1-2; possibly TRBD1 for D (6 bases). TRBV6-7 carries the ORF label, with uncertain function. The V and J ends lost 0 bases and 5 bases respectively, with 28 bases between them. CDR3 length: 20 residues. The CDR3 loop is CASSYSLQTGNGGTNYGYTF. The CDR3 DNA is TGTGCCAGCAGTTACTCCCTTCAGACAGGTAATGGGGGTACGAATTATGGCTACACCTTC.

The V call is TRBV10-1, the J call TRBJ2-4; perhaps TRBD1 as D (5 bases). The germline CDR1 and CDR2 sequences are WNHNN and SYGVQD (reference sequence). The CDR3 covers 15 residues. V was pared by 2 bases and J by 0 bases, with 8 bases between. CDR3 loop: CASSEDQGAKNIQYF. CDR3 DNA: TGCGCCAGCAGTGAGGATCAGGGAGCCAAAAACATTCAGTACTTC.

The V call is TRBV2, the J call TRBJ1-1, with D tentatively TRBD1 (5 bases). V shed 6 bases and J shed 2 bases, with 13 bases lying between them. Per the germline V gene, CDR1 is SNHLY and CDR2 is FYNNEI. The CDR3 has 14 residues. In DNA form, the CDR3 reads TGTGCCAGCAGAGAGGACACCTATAACACTGAAGCTTTCTTT. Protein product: CASREDTYNTEAFF.